This T cell receptor beta chain came from a study of cytomegalovirus exposure and HLA in healthy donors. The germline gives CDR1 MDHEN, CDR2 SYDVKM. The ends were cut back, 7 bases at V and 9 bases at J, with 25 bases in the middle. This CDR3 contains 16 residues. Vbeta (60) and Jbeta (13) primers were used in the PCR. Libraries were prepared by immunoSEQ multiplex PCR; TCRdb keeps only in-frame clonotypes and omits some of them. Seen here are about 210,000 clones, 82% observed once, and the top ten hold around 6%. V and J are TRBV28 and TRBJ1-5, with D maybe TRBD1 (6 bases). This clonotype was sampled from a man between 35 and 55 years old in good health and CMV-seropositive. The sequenced sample consisted of PBMCs. The CDR3 bases are TGTGCCAGCACCGTCCTACAGGGTCGCGTACAGGTGCCCCAGCATTTT. Translated: CASTVLQGRVQVPQHF.